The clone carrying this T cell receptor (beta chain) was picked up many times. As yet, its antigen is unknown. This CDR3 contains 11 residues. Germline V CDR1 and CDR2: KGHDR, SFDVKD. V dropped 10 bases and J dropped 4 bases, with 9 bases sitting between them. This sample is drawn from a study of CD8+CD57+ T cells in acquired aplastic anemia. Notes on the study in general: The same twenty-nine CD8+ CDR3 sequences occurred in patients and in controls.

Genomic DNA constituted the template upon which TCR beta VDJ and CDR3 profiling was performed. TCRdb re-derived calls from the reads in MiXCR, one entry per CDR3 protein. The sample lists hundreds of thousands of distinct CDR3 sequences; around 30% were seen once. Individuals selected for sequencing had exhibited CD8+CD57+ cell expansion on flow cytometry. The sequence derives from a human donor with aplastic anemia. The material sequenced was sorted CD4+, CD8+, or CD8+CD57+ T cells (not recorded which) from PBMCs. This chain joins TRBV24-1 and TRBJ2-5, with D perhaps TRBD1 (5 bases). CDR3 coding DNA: TGTGCCACAGGGGCCGCAGAGACCCAGTACTTC. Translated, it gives CATGAAETQYF.